This entry lists 16 T cell receptor beta chains sequenced from one sample in a study of metastatic and nonmetastatic thyroid tumors. Using MiXCR, TCRdb re-called clones from the PCR reads. The sample yields 20,000 or so clones, 22% seen once. Patients were all untreated before their thyroid surgery. The sequencing sample was made of adjacent normal tissue. Receptors were obtained from a female donor with papillary thyroid cancer or a benign thyroid nodule (not recorded which). Some clones in this sample may be carry-over from other donors' samples.

Only a few counts were recorded for this clone. V and J are TRBV10-3 and TRBJ2-7; weak D call: TRBD2 (5 bases). There are 17 residues in the CDR3. Germline CDR1 reads ENHRY; CDR2 reads SYGVKD. V lost 0 bases to trimming and J lost 0 bases, with 15 bases between them. CDR3 sequence (DNA): TGTGCCATCAGTGAGTCGAAAGGACTTATCAGCTCCTACGAGCAGTACTTC. It specifies CAISESKGLISSYEQYF.

This clone was found a few times. The chain employs TRBV10-1 and TRBJ2-1; 9 positions match TRBD2. Germline loops: CDR1 WNHNN, CDR2 SYGVQD (reference sequence). V was clipped by 2 bases and J by 7 bases; unmatched bases: 6. The CDR3 extends over 15 amino acids. CDR3 nucleotides: TGCGCCAGCAGTGAGGCGGGGGGGCTCGGAAATGAGCAGTTCTTC. The encoded protein is CASSEAGGLGNEQFF.

The chain joins TRBV30 to TRBJ2-5, with 14 bases identical to TRBD2. Germline CDR1 reads GTSNPN; CDR2 reads SVGIG (reference sequence). V dropped 3 bases and J dropped 4; count of bases not matched to a gene: 4. The CDR3 is 15 amino acids. The CDR3 sequence is CAWRRLAGGGETQYF. DNA of the CDR3: TGTGCCTGGAGGAGACTAGCGGGAGGGGGAGAGACCCAGTACTTC.

On this clone: No conserved phenylalanine or tryptophan ends this CDR3, so it is likely a read error. The chain is built from TRBV12-3 or TRBV12-4 and TRBJ2-7; D is ambiguous. This CDR3 is 15 amino acids long. The CDR3 loop reads CASSSYGAVSYDQYL. The CDR3 region has the DNA TGTGCCAGCAGTTCATACGGCGCCGTCTCCTACGATCAGTACCTC.

Notes on this clone: An end of the junction does not agree with germline; a read error may underlie this. The chain uses TRBV6-6 and TRBJ1-2; possible D gene TRBD1, 5 bases. The CDR3 is made up of 16 amino acids. The germline CDR1 and CDR2 sequences are MNHNY and SVGAGI (reference sequence). CDR3 sequence: CAISSLGNFGHDGYTF. The CDR3 nucleotides read TGTGCCATCAGTTCTCTAGGGAATTTTGGACACGATGGCTACACCTTC.

The V and J genes are TRBV4-3 and TRBJ1-6; D gene unclear. The V gene's germline CDR1 is LGHNA and CDR2 YSLEER. The CDR3 contains 15 residues. The V end was cut by 4 bases, the J end by 7 bases, with 14 bases between. The CDR3 nucleotides are TGCGCCAGCAGCCCATTAGGTAGAAGCAATTCACCCCTCCACTTT. Residues: CASSPLGRSNSPLHF.

This clone has more than one count but fewer than ten. The chain recombines TRBV5-1 with TRBJ2-7, with TRBD1 identical over 9 bases. The CDR3 totals 15 residues. Germline V gene data show CDR1 as SGHRS and CDR2 as YFSETQ. The V and J ends lost 4 bases and 5 bases, in that order; junction bases with no gene match: 10. The CDR3 sequence: CASSPVTGGTDEQYF. In DNA form, the CDR3 reads TGCGCCAGCAGCCCAGTAACAGGGGGCACGGACGAGCAGTACTTC.

This chain connects TRBV6-2 or TRBV6-3 to TRBJ2-1; no clear D gene. Germline CDR1 MNHEY, CDR2 SVGEGT. The CDR3 covers 16 residues. V was clipped by 0 bases and J by 0 bases, with 9 bases between them. Here the CDR3 reads CASSYSQSSSYNEQFF. For the CDR3, the DNA is TGTGCCAGCAGTTACTCGCAGAGCAGCTCCTACAATGAGCAGTTCTTC.

A few counts support this clone. The genes are TRBV5-4 and TRBJ2-2, with TRBD2 matching over 10 bases. V was pared by 5 bases and J by 1 base, with 5 bases of the junction left unmatched. This CDR3 is 16 amino acids long. Germline loops: CDR1 SGHNT, CDR2 YYREEE (reference sequence). Written as DNA, the CDR3 is TGTGCCAGCAGAGGAAGCGGGAGGGGGAACACCGGGGAGCTGTTTTTT. Its protein product is CASRGSGRGNTGELFF.

This clone is medium-sized (0.01 to 0.1%) by share. CDR3 amino acids: CASRTIGGTSGRTQETQYF. DNA of the CDR3: TGTGCCAGCAGGACGATCGGGGGGACTAGCGGGAGAACACAAGAGACCCAGTACTTC. The chain is built from TRBV6-6 and TRBJ2-5; 14 bases line up with TRBD2. This CDR3 contains 19 residues. The V gene end was trimmed by 6 bases and the J gene end by 2 bases; junction bases not matched to a gene: 14. Germline V gives CDR1 MNHNY, CDR2 SVGAGI (reference sequence).

About this clone: A much larger clone sits a single nucleotide away, making a read error possible. The rearrangement joins TRBV4-2 to TRBJ2-1; 15 bases align to TRBD2. Germline CDR1 reads LGHNA; CDR2 reads YNFKEQ. Unmatched junction bases numbered 5, after V lost 5 bases and J lost 6 bases. CDR3 length: 16 amino acids. CDR3 nucleotide sequence: TGTGCCAGCAGCGGGACTAGCGGGAGGTGCGGCAATGAGCAGTTCTTC. Translated: CASSGTSGRCGNEQFF.

This clone was counted at least ten times. V gene TRBV18 combines with J gene TRBJ1-5; 9 nucleotides line up with TRBD1. This CDR3 region has 15 residues. J was trimmed by 5 bases and V by 3 bases; bases with no gene match: 5. CDR1 KGHSH and CDR2 LQKENI come from the germline V gene. Here the CDR3 DNA reads TGTGCCAGCTCACCGAAGGGACAGGGCTATCAGCCCCAGCATTTT. This gives the protein CASSPKGQGYQPQHF.

The rearrangement uses TRBV29-1 and TRBJ2-3; D might be TRBD1 (6 bases). V shed 6 bases and J shed 3 bases, with 13 bases lying between them. CDR3 length: 13 amino acids. Germline V gene lookup returns CDR1 SQVTM and CDR2 ANQGSEA. CDR3 protein: CSVRTVRTDTQYF. CDR3 bases: TGCAGCGTCCGGACAGTGAGGACAGATACGCAGTATTTT.

Within the sample, this clone is medium-sized. V and J are TRBV7-2 and TRBJ1-1; D is possibly TRBD1 (5 bases). CDR3 length: 14 amino acids. Per the germline V gene, CDR1 is SGHTA and CDR2 is FQGNSA. V lost 1 base and J lost 6, with 12 bases in between. The CDR3 loop reads CASSLDRSRAEAFF. CDR3 DNA sequence: TGTGCCAGCAGCTTAGACAGGAGCCGGGCTGAAGCTTTCTTT.

This clone ranks as medium-sized. This chain uses TRBV28 with TRBJ1-1; D is perhaps TRBD1 (5 bases). With 6 bases removed from V and 7 bases from J, the gap between germline ends came to 18 bases. The CDR3 length is 14 residues. CDR1 MDHEN and CDR2 SYDVKM come from the germline V gene. CDR3 sequence reads: CASRPPQVSGEAFF. The DNA of the CDR3 is TGTGCCAGCAGACCGCCACAGGTTTCCGGTGAAGCTTTCTTT.

This clone was counted ten times or more. The chain couples TRBV4-3 to TRBJ2-3, with D uncertain. CDR1 and CDR2 (germline): LGHNA, YSLEER. Trimming shortened V by 0 bases and J by 6 bases, and 16 bases separated the two germline ends. This CDR3 has 16 amino acids. The chain's CDR3 is CASSQDMPGRADTQYF. CDR3 nucleotide sequence: TGCGCCAGCAGCCAAGATATGCCAGGTCGAGCGGATACGCAGTATTTT.